These 19 T cell receptor beta chains share one sample of origin, sequenced in a study of T-cell reconstitution after alpha-beta-depleted transplantation in children. Unique molecular identifiers were used in preparing the TCRbeta library. One entry per CDR3 protein, called by TCRdb with MiXCR from the PCR reads. The profile shows around 700,000 distinct CDR3 sequences, under 15% of them singletons. The material sequenced was PBMCs, taken before TCRalphabeta/CD19-depleted stem cell transplant. These receptors all stem from a girl aged 2 to 9 with congenital amegakaryocytic thrombocytopenia, due to receive a stem cell transplant.

Ten or more counts support this clonotype. V is TRBV5-1 and J is TRBJ2-2; D might be TRBD1 (6 bases). The germline gives CDR1 SGHRS, CDR2 YFSETQ. This CDR3 comprises 15 residues. Trimming shortened V by 3 bases and J by 8 bases, and 17 bases separated the two germline ends. The CDR3 sequence: CASSYSKTGQGELFF. CDR3 DNA sequence: TGCGCCAGCAGCTATTCTAAAACAGGGCAGGGGGAGCTGTTTTTT.

This rearrangement joins TRBV5-1 to TRBJ2-7; D uncertain. This CDR3 has 14 residues. V lost 3 bases and J lost 2, with 12 bases in between. The germline V gene has CDR1 SGHRS and CDR2 YFSETQ. CDR3 DNA: TGCGCCAGCAGCTGGGAAACTGATACCTACGAGCAGTACTTC. This encodes CASSWETDTYEQYF.

The table lists this clonotype with a few counts. The chain employs TRBV5-1 and TRBJ2-4; D tentatively reads TRBD1 or TRBD2 (5 bases each). The V gene lost 3 bases and the J gene lost 6 bases, with 13 bases spanning the gap. The CDR3 runs 14 residues. Germline V gene data show CDR1 as SGHRS and CDR2 as YFSETQ. DNA for the CDR3: TGCGCCAGCAGCTCCCTGGGGGAGCTAAACATTCAGTACTTC. Protein product: CASSSLGELNIQYF.

This sequence joins TRBV5-6 and TRBJ2-2; D unclear. Germline CDR1 is SGHDT and CDR2 is YYEEEE. Trimming left V 1 base short and J 8 bases short, with 6 bases between. The CDR3 has 12 amino acids. Here the CDR3 DNA reads TGTGCCAGCAGCTTGAATAGGGGGGAGCTGTTTTTT. It is translated as CASSLNRGELFF.

This clonotype was found a few times. J is TRBJ2-7 and V is TRBV28; TRBD1 matches 8 bases. V was pared by 7 bases and J by 4 bases, with 6 bases of the junction left unmatched. The CDR3 has 13 amino acids. Germline CDR1 reads MDHEN; CDR2 reads SYDVKM. The CDR3: CASTSRGQYEQYF. The CDR3 DNA sequence: TGTGCCAGCACCTCCAGGGGGCAGTACGAGCAGTACTTC.

This clonotype was detected many times. The chain carries TRBV28 and TRBJ2-7, with D possibly matching TRBD1 (6 bases). The CDR3 has 14 amino acids. Germline V gives CDR1 MDHEN, CDR2 SYDVKM. Between the trimmed V and J ends, which lost 2 bases and 2 bases, there was a span of 10 bases. CDR3 loop: CASSLTAGAYEQYF. CDR3 DNA sequence: TGTGCCAGCAGTTTAACAGCAGGGGCCTACGAGCAGTACTTC.

As concerns this clonotype: This clone may be a read error of a much larger clone one base away. This chain links TRBV20-1 with TRBJ1-1; D gene unclear. The V end lost 6 bases, the J end lost 4 bases, and 21 bases lay between the germline ends. From germline, CDR1 is DFQATT and CDR2 SNEGSKA (reference sequence). The CDR3 has 15 amino acids. The CDR3: CSADPYAGGITEAFF. The CDR3 DNA reads TGCAGTGCCGACCCTTATGCGGGAGGGATCACTGAAGCTTTCTTT.

This clonotype came up a few times. The chain is built from TRBV7-9 and TRBJ2-1; TRBD2 agrees at 9 bases. Germline trimming cut 6 bases from V and 7 bases from J; bases unmatched to any gene: 10. Germline values: CDR1 SEHNR, CDR2 FQNEAQ (reference sequence). The CDR3 has 15 amino acids. The CDR3 DNA follows: TGTGCCAGCAGGCCCGGGACTAGCCGAAGAAATGAGCAGTTCTTC. This codes for CASRPGTSRRNEQFF.

This clonotype has at least ten counts. The chain employs TRBV20-1 and TRBJ2-7; TRBD2 aligns across 8 bases. Germline CDR1 and CDR2: DFQATT and SNEGSKA (reference sequence). V was pared by 2 bases and J by 5 bases, with 5 bases of the junction left unmatched. This CDR3 region has 13 residues. The CDR3 DNA reads TGCAGTGCTAGATCCCCGGGACTAGACGAGCAGTACTTC. It specifies CSARSPGLDEQYF.

The chain combines TRBV20-1 with TRBJ1-2; weak D call: TRBD1 (5 bases). V was shortened by 1 base and J by 8 bases, with 11 bases between the two germline ends. CDR3 length equals 12 residues. Germline assignment: CDR1 DFQATT and CDR2 SNEGSKA (reference sequence). DNA of the CDR3: TGCAGTGCTAGAGTGGGGGTCGGCGGCTACACCTTC. Amino acids: CSARVGVGGYTF.

This clonotype occurred many times. The V gene is TRBV12-3 or TRBV12-4, the J gene TRBJ2-1; D is unclear. V shed 2 bases and J shed 7 bases, with 6 bases lying between them. The CDR3 consists of 12 residues. The CDR3 DNA is TGTGCCAGCAGTTTATCGGAAAATGAGCAGTTCTTC. Translating it yields CASSLSENEQFF.

This clonotype was seen a few times. One base away lies a much larger clone, so this may be a sequencing read error. The chain combines TRBV2 with TRBJ2-7, with 8 positions matching TRBD1. This CDR3 has 13 amino acids. The germline gives CDR1 SNHLY, CDR2 FYNNEI. V was clipped by 4 bases and J by 1 base; unmatched bases: 0. The CDR3 sequence is CASSGDRSYEQYF. As DNA, the CDR3 is TGTGCCAGCAGTGGGGACAGGTCCTACGAGCAGTACTTC. Looking up the rest from reference TRBV2 and TRBJ2-7 gives the full variable domain: EPEVTQTPSHQVTQMGQEVILRCVPISNHLYFYWYRQILGQKVEFLVSFYNNEISEKSEIFDDQFSVERPDGSNFTLKIRSTKLEDSAMYFCASSGDRSYEQYFGPGTRLTVT.

In this sample, this clonotype turned up many times. The chain couples TRBV7-9 to TRBJ2-1; no firm D call. Trimming removed 5 bases from V and 9 bases from J, with 14 bases in between. Germline lookup yields CDR1 SEHNR and CDR2 FQNEAQ (reference sequence). The CDR3 is 13 amino acids. CDR3 in DNA: TGTGCCAGCAGCGGGTACCTCAGTACTGAGCAGTTCTTC. Amino acids: CASSGYLSTEQFF.

This clonotype was recorded many times. The genes are TRBV7-8 and TRBJ2-6; D gene uncertain. This CDR3 spans 15 amino acids. Germline-derived CDR1 and CDR2 are SGHVS and FQNEAQ. V gave up 1 base and J gave up 0 bases, with 4 bases separating them. CDR3 sequence (DNA): TGTGCCAGCAGCTTAGTGATCTCTGGGGCCAACGTCCTGACTTTC. Its translation: CASSLVISGANVLTF.

In this sample, this clonotype turned up many times. The V gene is TRBV27, the J gene TRBJ1-1; TRBD1 might be the D (5 bases). V lost 5 bases to trimming and J lost 5 bases, with 15 bases between them. The CDR3 loop spans 14 amino acids. The V gene's germline CDR1 is MNHEY and CDR2 SMNVEV (reference sequence). CDR3 coding DNA: TGTGCCAGCAGTCGAGGGGTTCTGATAACTGAAGCTTTCTTT. Translated: CASSRGVLITEAFF.

This sequence joins TRBV15 and TRBJ1-3; 8 bases are shared with TRBD1. V lost 5 bases to trimming and J lost 0 bases; unmatched junction nucleotides: 6. This CDR3 spans 16 amino acids. Germline V gives CDR1 LNHNV, CDR2 YYDKDF (reference sequence). CDR3 coding DNA: TGTGCCACCAGCGCGACAGGGGTCGACTCTGGAAACACCATATATTTT. Translated, it gives CATSATGVDSGNTIYF.

Turning to this clonotype: A much larger clone differs from this one at a single base, so this may be a read error. The J gene is TRBJ2-1, the V gene TRBV20-1, with unresolved D. The CDR3 spans 11 residues. Trimming removed 2 bases at V and 8 bases at J, with 7 bases between. Per germline, CDR1 DFQATT and CDR2 SNEGSKA (reference sequence). This chain's CDR3 is CSARLLDEQFF. The DNA for the CDR3 is TGCAGTGCTAGACTACTCGATGAGCAGTTCTTC.

This clonotype turned up a few times. The J gene is TRBJ1-5, the V gene TRBV20-1, with D maybe TRBD1 (5 bases). The V gene's germline CDR1 is DFQATT and CDR2 SNEGSKA (reference sequence). The ends were cut back, 1 base at V and 4 bases at J, with 8 bases in the middle. This CDR3 region has 13 residues. CDR3 sequence (DNA): TGCAGTGCTAGAGCACCAGGGAATCAGCCCCAGCATTTT. Its protein is CSARAPGNQPQHF.

The rearrangement links TRBV27 to TRBJ2-1; 7 nucleotides agree with TRBD1. The CDR3 length is 16 residues. Trimming removed 5 bases from V and 4 bases from J; junction bases left unmatched: 11. Germline values: CDR1 MNHEY, CDR2 SMNVEV (reference sequence). The CDR3 sequence: CASSPRGTKSYNEQFF. For the CDR3, the DNA is TGTGCCAGCAGTCCCAGGGGGACAAAAAGTTACAATGAGCAGTTCTTC.